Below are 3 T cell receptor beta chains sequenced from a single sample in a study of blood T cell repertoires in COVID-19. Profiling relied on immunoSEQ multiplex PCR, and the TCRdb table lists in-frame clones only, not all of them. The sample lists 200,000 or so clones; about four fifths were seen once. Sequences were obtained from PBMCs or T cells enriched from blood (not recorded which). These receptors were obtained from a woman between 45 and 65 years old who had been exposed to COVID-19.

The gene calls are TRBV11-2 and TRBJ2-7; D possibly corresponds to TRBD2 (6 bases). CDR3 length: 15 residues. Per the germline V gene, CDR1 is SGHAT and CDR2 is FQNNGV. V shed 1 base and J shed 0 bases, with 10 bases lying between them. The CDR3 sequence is CASSLVSSGSYEQYF. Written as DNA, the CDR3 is TGTGCCAGCAGCTTAGTGAGTAGCGGCTCCTACGAGCAGTACTTC. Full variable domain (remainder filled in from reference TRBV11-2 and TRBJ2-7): EAGVAQSPRYKIIEKRQSVAFWCNPISGHATLYWYQQILGQGPKLLIQFQNNGVVDDSQLPKDRFSAERLKGVDSTLKIQPAKLEDSAVYLCASSLVSSGSYEQYFGPGTRLTVT.

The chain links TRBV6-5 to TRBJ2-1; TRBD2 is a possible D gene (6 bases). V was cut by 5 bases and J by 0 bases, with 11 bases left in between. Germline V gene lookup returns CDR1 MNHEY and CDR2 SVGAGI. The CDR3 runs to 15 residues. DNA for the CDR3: TGTGCCAGCAGTCCCCGGGGGAACTCCTACAATGAGCAGTTCTTC. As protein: CASSPRGNSYNEQFF.

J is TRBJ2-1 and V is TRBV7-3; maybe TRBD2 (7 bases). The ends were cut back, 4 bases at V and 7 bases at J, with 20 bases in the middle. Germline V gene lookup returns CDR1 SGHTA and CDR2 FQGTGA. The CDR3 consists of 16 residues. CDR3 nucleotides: TGTGCCAGCAGCTCTGGGGGGGCCCCTCGCGGAAATGAGCAGTTCTTC. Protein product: CASSSGGAPRGNEQFF.